Below, 18 T cell receptor beta chains from the same sample are listed, as sequenced in a study of cytomegalovirus exposure and HLA in healthy donors. Use of 60 Vbeta and 13 Jbeta primers characterized the PCR. Sequencing used immunoSEQ multiplex PCR; TCRdb keeps in-frame clones, though not all of them. The table records 120,000 to 150,000 clones, 66% of them present only once. The sample comprised PBMCs. The receptors here all came from an older woman in good health and CMV-seronegative.

As to this clone: The junction does not match germline at one end; this may be a read error. The rearrangement uses TRBV6-1 and TRBJ1-1; 8 positions match TRBD1. The CDR3 runs to 15 residues. Germline V gene lookup returns CDR1 MNHNS and CDR2 SASEGT. CDR3 bases: TGTGCCTGCAGTCTAGGACAGGGTGTCGGCGCTGAAGCTTTTTTT. Encoded protein: CACSLGQGVGAEAFF.

This clone was seen a few times. V and J are TRBV28 and TRBJ1-4; no clear D gene. Germline CDR1 and CDR2: MDHEN and SYDVKM. Trimming pared 4 bases from V and 7 bases from J, leaving 7 bases between. The CDR3 runs 12 residues. This chain's CDR3 is CASSSLVEKLFF. In nucleotides, the CDR3 is TGTGCCAGCAGTTCGTTAGTTGAAAAACTGTTTTTT.

This clone was recorded once. V and J are TRBV29-1 and TRBJ2-7; no reliable D call. V was clipped by 4 bases and J by 2 bases, with 9 bases between them. This CDR3 has 12 amino acids. CDR1 and CDR2 from the germline V gene are SQVTM and ANQGSEA. The CDR3 is CSVVGLAYEQYF. The CDR3, as DNA: TGCAGCGTTGTCGGTTTGGCCTACGAGCAGTACTTC.

Here the CDR3 reads CASSYTGDFAYEQYF. The CDR3 bases are TGTGCCAGCAGTTACACGGGGGACTTCGCCTACGAGCAGTACTTC. The rearrangement links TRBV6-5 to TRBJ2-7; tentative D call: TRBD2 (6 bases). CDR3 length: 15 residues. V gave up 2 bases and J gave up 2 bases, with 13 bases separating them. The germline V gene encodes CDR1 MNHEY and CDR2 SVGAGI.

V is TRBV10-1 and J is TRBJ2-1; 10 positions agree with TRBD2. V shed 7 bases and J 5 bases; nucleotides not matched to a gene: 5. This CDR3 has 14 residues. Germline CDR1 reads WNHNN; CDR2 reads SYGVQD (reference sequence). CDR3 in amino acids: CASTLGLADNEQFF. As DNA, the CDR3 is TGCGCCAGCACCCTAGGACTAGCGGACAATGAGCAGTTCTTC.

The gene calls are TRBV10-3 and TRBJ2-3; 8 bases map to TRBD2. Trimming removed 6 bases from V and 1 base from J; junction bases left unmatched: 3. The CDR3 totals 14 residues. Germline V gene sequence: CDR1 ENHRY, CDR2 SYGVKD. Written as DNA, the CDR3 is TGTGCCATCAGAGCGGGGGCCCGCACAGATACGCAGTATTTT. Its protein is CAIRAGARTDTQYF.

This sequence joins TRBV7-2 and TRBJ2-1, with 11 bases fitting TRBD2. This CDR3 has 14 amino acids. V gave up 2 bases and J gave up 9 bases; unmatched junction bases: 3. Germline-derived CDR1 and CDR2 are SGHTA and FQGNSA. As DNA, the CDR3 is TGTGCCAGCAGCTTAACACTAGCGGGAGTTGAGCAGTTCTTC. Translation gives CASSLTLAGVEQFF.

The J gene is TRBJ1-4, the V gene TRBV4-2, with D possibly TRBD1 on 5 matching bases. The germline V gene has CDR1 LGHNA and CDR2 YNFKEQ. Trimming removed 3 bases at V and 7 bases at J, with 18 bases between. The CDR3 consists of 16 residues. The CDR3 DNA is TGTGCCAGCAGCCAGTCCGGGCGGCAGGGAGGTGAAAAACTGTTTTTT. Encoded protein: CASSQSGRQGGEKLFF.

The chain combines TRBV6-1 with TRBJ2-2, with D perhaps matching TRBD1 (6 bases). The CDR3 is 15 amino acids. V gave up 4 bases and J gave up 4 bases, with 13 bases separating them. Germline-derived CDR1 and CDR2 are MNHNS and SASEGT. CDR3: CASSVGPRGTGELFF. The CDR3 DNA sequence: TGTGCCAGCAGTGTGGGTCCCAGGGGCACCGGGGAGCTGTTTTTT.

The rearrangement links TRBV23-1 to TRBJ2-1; maybe TRBD1 (8 bases). TRBV23-1 is placed among ORFs of uncertain function. V was clipped by 4 bases and J by 4 bases, with 23 bases between them. CDR3 length: 18 residues. This CDR3 is CASSLTPRGDRLYNEQFF. The CDR3 nucleotides are TGCGCCAGCAGTCTCACCCCCCGGGGGGACAGGTTATACAATGAGCAGTTCTTC.

The chain uses TRBV27 and TRBJ1-4, with TRBD1 matching 9 bases. The CDR3 consists of 18 residues. V shed 5 bases, J shed 3 bases, and the junction held 13 bases outside the gene matches. Germline V gene data show CDR1 as MNHEY and CDR2 as SMNVEV (reference sequence). The CDR3 loop is CASSLRNRGRGANEKLFF. In DNA, the CDR3 is TGTGCCAGCAGTCTTCGAAACAGGGGGCGAGGAGCTAATGAAAAACTGTTTTTT.

This sequence joins TRBV7-2 and TRBJ2-3; 10 bases align to TRBD2. From germline, CDR1 is SGHTA and CDR2 FQGNSA. This CDR3 is built from 18 residues. Trimming removed 0 bases from V and 0 bases from J; junction bases left unmatched: 6. The CDR3 nucleotides read TGTGCCAGCAGCTTAGCAGTCCTAGCGGGAGCCAGCACAGATACGCAGTATTTT. It codes for CASSLAVLAGASTDTQYF.

V usage is TRBV5-4 and J usage is TRBJ2-7; 13 bases line up with TRBD2. Losses at the gene ends were 0 bases for V and 2 bases for J; bases not matched to a gene: 5. The CDR3 length is 17 residues. Germline V gene data show CDR1 as SGHNT and CDR2 as YYREEE (reference sequence). This chain's CDR3 is CASSLGLAGGGTYEQYF. CDR3 bases: TGTGCCAGCAGCTTGGGACTAGCGGGAGGAGGCACCTACGAGCAGTACTTC. Looking up the rest from reference TRBV5-4 and TRBJ2-7 gives the full variable domain: ETGVTQSPTHLIKTRGQQVTLRCSSQSGHNTVSWYQQALGQGPQFIFQYYREEENGRGNFPPRFSGLQFPNYSSELNVNALELDDSALYLCASSLGLAGGGTYEQYFGPGTRLTVT.

A word on this clone: The junction and the germline gene differ at one end; a read error may be behind it. CDR3 residues: CASSRDRSSDTQYF. CDR3 nucleotides: TGTGCTAGCAGCCGGGACAGGTCGTCGGATACGCAGTATTTT. V is TRBV7-7 and J is TRBJ2-3; 8 nucleotides match TRBD1. CDR3 length: 14 residues. Per germline, CDR1 SSHAT and CDR2 FNYEAQ (reference sequence).

The V and J genes are TRBV9 and TRBJ2-7; 9 bases map to TRBD2. V lost 3 bases, J lost 8 bases, and 6 bases stayed unmatched. Germline-derived CDR1 and CDR2 are SGDLS and YYNGEE. The CDR3 loop spans 13 amino acids. The CDR3 loop is CASSAPGLAKQYF. The CDR3 region has the DNA TGTGCCAGCAGCGCGCCGGGACTAGCCAAGCAGTACTTC.

This clone showed up just once. The rearrangement links TRBV4-1 to TRBJ1-5, with D possibly matching TRBD1 (5 bases). The CDR3 is 16 amino acids. Trimming shortened V by 0 bases and J by 2 bases, and 11 bases separated the two germline ends. The V gene's germline CDR1 is MGHRA and CDR2 YSYEKL. CDR3 nucleotide sequence: TGCGCCAGCAGCCAAGAGTATGGGGCCGGCAATCAGCCCCAGCATTTT. Translation gives CASSQEYGAGNQPQHF.

This clone was seen a few times. V gene TRBV11-2 combines with J gene TRBJ2-5, with 13 bases matching TRBD2. Per the germline V gene, CDR1 is SGHAT and CDR2 is FQNNGV. The CDR3 consists of 19 residues. The J segment lost 4 bases and the V segment lost 1 base, leaving 12 bases of the junction unmatched. The CDR3 here is CASSLVTATSGRAVETQYF. CDR3 nucleotides: TGTGCCAGCAGCTTAGTCACGGCCACTAGCGGGAGGGCCGTAGAGACCCAGTACTTC.

V and J are TRBV7-8 and TRBJ2-3, with D possibly being TRBD1 (6 bases). Trimming cost V 0 bases and J 0 bases, with 16 bases left between them. The germline V gene has CDR1 SGHVS and CDR2 FQNEAQ. The CDR3 consists of 18 residues. The CDR3 loop is CASSLAPSLRGSTDTQYF. CDR3 in DNA: TGTGCCAGCAGCTTAGCTCCGAGTCTCAGGGGCAGCACAGATACGCAGTATTTT.